This TCR beta chain stems from a study of shared T cell receptors in the human thymus. The V gene's germline CDR1 is MDHEN and CDR2 SYDVKM. V was trimmed by 3 bases and J by 5 bases, leaving 20 bases between them. This CDR3 region has 17 residues. Data came from immunoSEQ multiplex PCR; TCRdb stores just in-frame clones and leaves some out. The sample shows some 700,000 clones, 70% to 90% of them seen only once. These data were likewise used in another study, on human thymus T cells. That paper notes: Gene usage (both V and J) appeared biased in thymic and blood repertoires. Reports from related research described highly overlapping thymic repertoires among unrelated individuals.

The gene calls are TRBV28 and TRBJ1-5; possible D gene TRBD1, 5 bases. Input material: thymocytes. The sequence was obtained from a boy under two years old with a congenital heart defect. The CDR3 loop is CASSLIKSGGPHQPQHF. CDR3 nucleotides: TGTGCCAGCAGTTTGATCAAGTCGGGGGGACCACATCAGCCCCAGCATTTT.